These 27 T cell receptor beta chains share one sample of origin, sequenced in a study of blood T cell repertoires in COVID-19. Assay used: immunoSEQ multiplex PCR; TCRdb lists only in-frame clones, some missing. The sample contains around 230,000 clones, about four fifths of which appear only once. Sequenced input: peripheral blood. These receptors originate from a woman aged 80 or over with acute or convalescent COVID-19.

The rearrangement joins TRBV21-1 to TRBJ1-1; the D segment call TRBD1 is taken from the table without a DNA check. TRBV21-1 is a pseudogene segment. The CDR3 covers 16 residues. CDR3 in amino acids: CASSKGQGQGSTEAFF. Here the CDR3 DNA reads TGTGCCAGCAGCAAAGGACAGGGTCAAGGGAGCACTGAAGCTTTCTTT.

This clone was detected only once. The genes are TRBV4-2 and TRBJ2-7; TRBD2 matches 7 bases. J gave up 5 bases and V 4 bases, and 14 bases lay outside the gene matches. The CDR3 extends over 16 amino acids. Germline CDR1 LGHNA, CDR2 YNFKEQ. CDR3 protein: CASSPALGGSKNEQYF. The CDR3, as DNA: TGTGCCAGCAGCCCAGCCCTCGGGGGGAGTAAAAACGAGCAGTACTTC.

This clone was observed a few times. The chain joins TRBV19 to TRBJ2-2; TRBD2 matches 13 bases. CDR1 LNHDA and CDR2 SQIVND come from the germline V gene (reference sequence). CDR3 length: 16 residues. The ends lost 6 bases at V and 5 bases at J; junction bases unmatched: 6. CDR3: CASSYRGLAGTGELFF. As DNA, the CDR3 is TGTGCCAGTAGCTACCGGGGACTAGCGGGGACCGGGGAGCTGTTTTTT.

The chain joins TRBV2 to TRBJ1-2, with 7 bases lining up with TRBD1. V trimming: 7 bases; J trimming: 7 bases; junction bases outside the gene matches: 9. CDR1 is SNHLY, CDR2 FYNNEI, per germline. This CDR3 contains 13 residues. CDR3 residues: CASTRTGVSGYTF. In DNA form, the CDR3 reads TGTGCCAGCACCCGAACAGGGGTTAGTGGCTACACCTTC. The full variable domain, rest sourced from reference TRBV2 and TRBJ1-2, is EPEVTQTPSHQVTQMGQEVILRCVPISNHLYFYWYRQILGQKVEFLVSFYNNEISEKSEIFDDQFSVERPDGSNFTLKIRSTKLEDSAMYFCASTRTGVSGYTFGSGTRLTVV.

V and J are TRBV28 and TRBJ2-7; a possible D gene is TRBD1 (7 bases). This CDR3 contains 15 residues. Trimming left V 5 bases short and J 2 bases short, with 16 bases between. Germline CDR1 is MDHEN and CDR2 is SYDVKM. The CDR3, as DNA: TGTGCCAGCAGTCTCCCGACAGGGAGGACCTACGAGCAGTACTTC. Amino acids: CASSLPTGRTYEQYF.

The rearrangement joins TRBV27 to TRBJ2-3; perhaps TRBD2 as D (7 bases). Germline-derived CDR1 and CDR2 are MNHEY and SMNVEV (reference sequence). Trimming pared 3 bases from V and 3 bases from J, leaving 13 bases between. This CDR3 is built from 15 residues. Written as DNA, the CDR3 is TGTGCCAGCAGTTTTGGAGGGGGGGCAACAGATACGCAGTATTTT. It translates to CASSFGGGATDTQYF.

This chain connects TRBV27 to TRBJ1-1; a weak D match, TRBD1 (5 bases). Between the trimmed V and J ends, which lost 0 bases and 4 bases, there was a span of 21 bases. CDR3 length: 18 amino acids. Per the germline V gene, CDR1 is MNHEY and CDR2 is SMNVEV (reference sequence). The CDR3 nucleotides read TGTGCCAGCAGTTTATCGATAGAGCGATATCTCGGGGGCACTGAAGCTTTCTTT. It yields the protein CASSLSIERYLGGTEAFF.

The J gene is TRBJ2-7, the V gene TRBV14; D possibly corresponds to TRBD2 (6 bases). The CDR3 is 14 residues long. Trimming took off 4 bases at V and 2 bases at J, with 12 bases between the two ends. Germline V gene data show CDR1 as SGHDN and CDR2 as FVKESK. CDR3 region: CASSRSGQAYEQYF. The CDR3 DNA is TGTGCCAGCAGCCGTAGCGGTCAAGCCTACGAGCAGTACTTC.

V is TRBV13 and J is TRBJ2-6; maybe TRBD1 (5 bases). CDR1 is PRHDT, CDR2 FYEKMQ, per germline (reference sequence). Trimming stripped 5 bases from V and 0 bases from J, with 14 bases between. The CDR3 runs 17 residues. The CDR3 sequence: CASSLRQMSSGANVLTF. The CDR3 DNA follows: TGTGCCAGCAGCCTCCGACAGATGAGCTCTGGGGCCAACGTCCTGACTTTC.

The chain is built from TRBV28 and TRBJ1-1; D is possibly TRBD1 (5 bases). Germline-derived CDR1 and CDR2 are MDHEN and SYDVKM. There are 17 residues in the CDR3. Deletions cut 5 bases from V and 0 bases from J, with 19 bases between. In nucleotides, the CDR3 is TGTGCCAGCAGTCGTCCGGGACGGGGGGGAATGAACACTGAAGCTTTCTTT. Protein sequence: CASSRPGRGGMNTEAFF.

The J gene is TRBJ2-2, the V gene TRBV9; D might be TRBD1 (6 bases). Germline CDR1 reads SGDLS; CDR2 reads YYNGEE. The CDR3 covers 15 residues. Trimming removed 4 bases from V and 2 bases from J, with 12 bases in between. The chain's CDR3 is CASSPRTDNTGELFF. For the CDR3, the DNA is TGTGCCAGCAGCCCCCGGACAGATAACACCGGGGAGCTGTTTTTT.

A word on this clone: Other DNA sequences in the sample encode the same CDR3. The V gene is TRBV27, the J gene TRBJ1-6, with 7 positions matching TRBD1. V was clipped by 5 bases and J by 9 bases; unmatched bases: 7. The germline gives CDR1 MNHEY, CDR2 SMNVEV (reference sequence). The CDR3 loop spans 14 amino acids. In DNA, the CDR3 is TGTGCCAGCAGTCTCCGACAGGGCGGTTCACCCCTCCACTTT. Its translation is CASSLRQGGSPLHF.

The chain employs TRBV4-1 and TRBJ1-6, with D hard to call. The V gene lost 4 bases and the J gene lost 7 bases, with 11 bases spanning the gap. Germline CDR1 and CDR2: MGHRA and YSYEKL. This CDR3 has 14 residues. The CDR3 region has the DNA TGCGCCAGCAGCCCTTTGACGGGGAATTCACCCCTCCACTTT. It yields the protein CASSPLTGNSPLHF.

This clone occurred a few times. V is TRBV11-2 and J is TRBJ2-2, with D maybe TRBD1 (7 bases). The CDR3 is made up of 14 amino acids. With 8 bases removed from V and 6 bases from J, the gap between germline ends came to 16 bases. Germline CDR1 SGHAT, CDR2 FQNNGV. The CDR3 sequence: CASVLSRGAGELFF. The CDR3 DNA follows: TGTGCCAGCGTACTAAGCAGGGGGGCCGGGGAGCTGTTTTTT.

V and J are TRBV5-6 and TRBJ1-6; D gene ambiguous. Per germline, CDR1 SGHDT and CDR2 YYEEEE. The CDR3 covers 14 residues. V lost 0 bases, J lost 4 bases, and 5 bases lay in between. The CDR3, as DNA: TGTGCCAGCAGCTTGGACCAGTATAATTCACCCCTCCACTTT. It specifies CASSLDQYNSPLHF.

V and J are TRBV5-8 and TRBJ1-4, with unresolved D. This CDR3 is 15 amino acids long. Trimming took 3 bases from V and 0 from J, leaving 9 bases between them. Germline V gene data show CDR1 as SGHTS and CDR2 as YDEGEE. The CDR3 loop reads CASSSLLATNEKLFF. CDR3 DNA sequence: TGTGCCAGCAGCTCTCTACTTGCAACTAATGAAAAACTGTTTTTT.

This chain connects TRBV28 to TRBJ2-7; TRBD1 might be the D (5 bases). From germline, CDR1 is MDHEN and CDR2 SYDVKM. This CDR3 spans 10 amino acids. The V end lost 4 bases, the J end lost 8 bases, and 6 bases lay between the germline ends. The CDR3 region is CASSSGKQYF. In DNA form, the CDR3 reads TGTGCCAGCAGTTCAGGGAAGCAGTACTTC.

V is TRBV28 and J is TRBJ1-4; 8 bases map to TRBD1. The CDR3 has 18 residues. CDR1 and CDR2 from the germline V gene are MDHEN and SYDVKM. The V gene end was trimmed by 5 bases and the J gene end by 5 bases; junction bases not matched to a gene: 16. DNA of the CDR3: TGTGCCAGCAGTGCCGGGACAGGAAAGCCCCCGGCAAATGAAAAACTGTTTTTT. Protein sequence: CASSAGTGKPPANEKLFF.

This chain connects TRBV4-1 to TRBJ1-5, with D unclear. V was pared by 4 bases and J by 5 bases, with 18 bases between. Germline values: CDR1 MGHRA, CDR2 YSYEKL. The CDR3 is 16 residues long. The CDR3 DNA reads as TGCGCCAGCAGCCTAAGAGTGGCGGAATACTATCAGCCCCAGCATTTT. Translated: CASSLRVAEYYQPQHF.

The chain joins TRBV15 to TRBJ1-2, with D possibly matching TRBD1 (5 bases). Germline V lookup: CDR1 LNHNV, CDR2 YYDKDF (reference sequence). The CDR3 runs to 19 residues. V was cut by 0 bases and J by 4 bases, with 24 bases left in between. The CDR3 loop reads CATSRDLPGGDAPGYGYTF. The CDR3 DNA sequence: TGTGCCACCAGCAGAGACCTCCCGGGGGGGGACGCGCCTGGCTATGGCTACACCTTC.

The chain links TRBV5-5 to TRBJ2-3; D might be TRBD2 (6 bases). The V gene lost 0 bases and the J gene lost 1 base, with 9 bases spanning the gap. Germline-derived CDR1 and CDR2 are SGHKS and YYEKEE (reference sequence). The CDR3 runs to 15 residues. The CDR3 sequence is CASSLGSGGTDTQYF. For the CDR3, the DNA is TGTGCCAGCAGCTTGGGTTCGGGGGGCACAGATACGCAGTATTTT.

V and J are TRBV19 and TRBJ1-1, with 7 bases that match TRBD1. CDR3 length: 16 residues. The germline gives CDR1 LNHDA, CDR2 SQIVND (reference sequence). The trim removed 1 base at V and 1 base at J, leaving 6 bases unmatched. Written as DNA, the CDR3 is TGTGCCAGTAGTATAGTCGCCGGGACAGCGAACACTGAAGCTTTCTTT. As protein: CASSIVAGTANTEAFF.

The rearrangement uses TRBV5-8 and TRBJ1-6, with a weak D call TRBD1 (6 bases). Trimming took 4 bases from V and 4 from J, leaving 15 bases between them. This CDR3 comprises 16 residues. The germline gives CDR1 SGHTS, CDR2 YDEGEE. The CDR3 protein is CASSEGEGEYNSPLHF. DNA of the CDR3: TGTGCCAGCAGCGAAGGGGAGGGGGAATATAATTCACCCCTCCACTTT.

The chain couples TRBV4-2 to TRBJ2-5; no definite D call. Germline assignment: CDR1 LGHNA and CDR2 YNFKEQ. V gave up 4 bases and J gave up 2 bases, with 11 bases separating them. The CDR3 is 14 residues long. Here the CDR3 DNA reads TGTGCCAGCAGCCGCCAGACTGAGCAAGAGACCCAGTACTTC. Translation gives CASSRQTEQETQYF.

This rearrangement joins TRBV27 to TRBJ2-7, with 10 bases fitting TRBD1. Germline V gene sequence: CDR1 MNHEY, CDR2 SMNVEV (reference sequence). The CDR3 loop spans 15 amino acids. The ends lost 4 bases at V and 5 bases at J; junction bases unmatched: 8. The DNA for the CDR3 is TGTGCCAGCAGTTCCCCGGGGACAGGGGTTGACGAGCAGTACTTC. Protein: CASSSPGTGVDEQYF.

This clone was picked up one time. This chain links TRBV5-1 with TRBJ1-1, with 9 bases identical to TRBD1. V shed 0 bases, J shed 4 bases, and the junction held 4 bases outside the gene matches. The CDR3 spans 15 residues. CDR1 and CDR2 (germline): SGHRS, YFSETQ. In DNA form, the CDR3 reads TGCGCCAGCAGCTTGGGAGGGACAGGGATCACTGAAGCTTTCTTT. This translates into CASSLGGTGITEAFF.

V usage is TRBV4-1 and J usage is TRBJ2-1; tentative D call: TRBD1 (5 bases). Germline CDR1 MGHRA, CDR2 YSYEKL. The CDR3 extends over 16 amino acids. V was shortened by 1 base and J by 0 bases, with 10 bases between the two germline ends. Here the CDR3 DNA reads TGCGCCAGCAGCCAAGCGCGGACAAGCTCCTACAATGAGCAGTTCTTC. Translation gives CASSQARTSSYNEQFF.